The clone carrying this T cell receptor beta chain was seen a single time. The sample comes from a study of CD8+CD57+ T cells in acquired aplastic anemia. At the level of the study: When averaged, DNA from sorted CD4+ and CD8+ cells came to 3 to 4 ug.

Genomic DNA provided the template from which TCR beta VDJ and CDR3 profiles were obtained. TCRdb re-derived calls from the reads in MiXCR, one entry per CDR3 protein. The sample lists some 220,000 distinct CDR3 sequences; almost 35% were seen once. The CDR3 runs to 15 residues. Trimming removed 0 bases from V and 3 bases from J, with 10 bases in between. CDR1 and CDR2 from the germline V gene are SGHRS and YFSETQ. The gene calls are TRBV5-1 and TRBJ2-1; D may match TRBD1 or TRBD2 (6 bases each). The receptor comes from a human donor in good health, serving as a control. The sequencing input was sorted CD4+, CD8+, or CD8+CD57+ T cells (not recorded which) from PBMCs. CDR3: CASSLGGGGYNEQFF. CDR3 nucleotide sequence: TGCGCCAGCAGCTTGGGAGGGGGAGGCTACAATGAGCAGTTCTTC.